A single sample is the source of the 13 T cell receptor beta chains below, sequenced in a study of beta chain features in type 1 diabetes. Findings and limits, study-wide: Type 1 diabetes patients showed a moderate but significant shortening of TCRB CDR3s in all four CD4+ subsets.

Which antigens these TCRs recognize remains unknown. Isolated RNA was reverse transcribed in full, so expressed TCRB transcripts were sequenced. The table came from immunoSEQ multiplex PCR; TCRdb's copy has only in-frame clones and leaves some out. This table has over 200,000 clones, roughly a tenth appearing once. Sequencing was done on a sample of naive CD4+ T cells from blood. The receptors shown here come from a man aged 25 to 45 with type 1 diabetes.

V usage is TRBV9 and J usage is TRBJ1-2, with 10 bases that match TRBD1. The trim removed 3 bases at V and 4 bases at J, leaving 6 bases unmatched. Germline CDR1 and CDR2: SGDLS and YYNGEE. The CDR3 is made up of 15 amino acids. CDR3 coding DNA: TGTGCCAGCAGCGGGGGACAGGGGTGGGCCTATGGCTACACCTTC. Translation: CASSGGQGWAYGYTF.

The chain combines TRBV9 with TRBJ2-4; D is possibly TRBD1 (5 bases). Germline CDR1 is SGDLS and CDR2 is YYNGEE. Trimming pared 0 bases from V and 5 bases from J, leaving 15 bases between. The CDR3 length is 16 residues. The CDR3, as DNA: TGTGCCAGCAGCGTAGGGCTCAGGGCACAAGAAAACATTCAGTACTTC. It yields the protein CASSVGLRAQENIQYF.

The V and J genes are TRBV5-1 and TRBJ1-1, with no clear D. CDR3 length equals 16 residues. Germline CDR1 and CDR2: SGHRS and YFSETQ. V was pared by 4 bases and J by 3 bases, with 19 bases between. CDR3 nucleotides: TGCGCCAGCAGCGTACTGACCTTCGGAGTCGACACTGAAGCTTTCTTT. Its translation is CASSVLTFGVDTEAFF.

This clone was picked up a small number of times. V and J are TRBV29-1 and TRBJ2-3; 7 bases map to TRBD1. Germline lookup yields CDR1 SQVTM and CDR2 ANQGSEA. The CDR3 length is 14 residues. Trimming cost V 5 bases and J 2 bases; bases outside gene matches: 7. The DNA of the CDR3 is TGCAGCGTTATAGGACAGGCCTCCACAGATACGCAGTATTTT. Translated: CSVIGQASTDTQYF.

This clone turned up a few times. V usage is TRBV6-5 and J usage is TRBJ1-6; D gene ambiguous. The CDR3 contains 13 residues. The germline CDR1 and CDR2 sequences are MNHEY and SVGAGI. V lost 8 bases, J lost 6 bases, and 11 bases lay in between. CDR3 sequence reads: CASQLGRNSPLHF. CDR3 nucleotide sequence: TGTGCCAGCCAACTGGGCCGTAATTCACCCCTCCACTTT.

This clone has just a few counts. The CDR3 is CASSRQVMEPQHF. The CDR3 region has the DNA TGTGCCAGCAGCCGACAGGTTATGGAGCCCCAGCATTTT. J is TRBJ1-5 and V is TRBV6-5, with D maybe TRBD1 (6 bases). With 6 bases removed from V and 8 bases from J, the gap between germline ends came to 14 bases. This CDR3 has 13 residues. From germline, CDR1 is MNHEY and CDR2 SVGAGI.

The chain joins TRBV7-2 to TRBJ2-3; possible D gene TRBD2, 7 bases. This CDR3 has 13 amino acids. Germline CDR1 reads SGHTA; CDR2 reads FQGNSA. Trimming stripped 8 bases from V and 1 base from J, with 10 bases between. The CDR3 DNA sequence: TGTGCCAGCGGGAGGGGGGGCACAGATACGCAGTATTTT. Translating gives CASGRGGTDTQYF.

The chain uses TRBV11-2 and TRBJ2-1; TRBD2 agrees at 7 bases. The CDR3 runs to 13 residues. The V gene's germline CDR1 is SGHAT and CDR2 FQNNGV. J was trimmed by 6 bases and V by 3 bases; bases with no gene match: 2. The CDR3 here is CASSFVAGNEQFF. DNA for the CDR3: TGTGCCAGCAGCTTTGTAGCGGGCAATGAGCAGTTCTTC.

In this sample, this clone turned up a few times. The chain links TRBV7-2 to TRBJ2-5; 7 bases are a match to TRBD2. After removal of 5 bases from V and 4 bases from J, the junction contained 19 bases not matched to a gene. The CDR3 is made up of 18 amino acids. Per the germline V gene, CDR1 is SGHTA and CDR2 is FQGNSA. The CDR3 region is CASSPEVTAGSEGETQYF. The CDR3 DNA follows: TGTGCCAGCAGCCCCGAGGTTACAGCGGGGTCGGAGGGAGAGACCCAGTACTTC.

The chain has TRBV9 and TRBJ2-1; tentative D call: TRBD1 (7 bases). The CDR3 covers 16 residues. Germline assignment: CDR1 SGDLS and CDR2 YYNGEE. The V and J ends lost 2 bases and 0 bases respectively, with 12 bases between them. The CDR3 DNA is TGTGCCAGCAGCGTCAGGGGGGATAGCTCCTACAATGAGCAGTTCTTC. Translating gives CASSVRGDSSYNEQFF.

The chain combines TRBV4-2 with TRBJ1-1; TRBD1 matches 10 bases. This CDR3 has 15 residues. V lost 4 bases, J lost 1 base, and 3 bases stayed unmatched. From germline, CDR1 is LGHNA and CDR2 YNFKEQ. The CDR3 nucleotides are TGTGCCAGCAGCCGACAGGGGGCCGCGAACACTGAAGCTTTCTTT. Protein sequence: CASSRQGAANTEAFF.

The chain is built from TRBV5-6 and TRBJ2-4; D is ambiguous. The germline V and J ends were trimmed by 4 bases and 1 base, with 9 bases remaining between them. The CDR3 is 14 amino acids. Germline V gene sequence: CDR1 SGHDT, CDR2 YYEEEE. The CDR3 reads CASSGGGAKNIQYF. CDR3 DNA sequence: TGTGCCAGCAGCGGCGGTGGGGCCAAAAACATTCAGTACTTC.

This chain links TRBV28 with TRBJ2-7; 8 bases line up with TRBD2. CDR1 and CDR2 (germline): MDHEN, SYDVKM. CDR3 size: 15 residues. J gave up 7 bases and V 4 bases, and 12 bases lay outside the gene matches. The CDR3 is CASSSPAGGPVEQYF. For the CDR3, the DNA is TGTGCCAGCAGTTCTCCCGCGGGGGGACCGGTGGAGCAGTACTTC.